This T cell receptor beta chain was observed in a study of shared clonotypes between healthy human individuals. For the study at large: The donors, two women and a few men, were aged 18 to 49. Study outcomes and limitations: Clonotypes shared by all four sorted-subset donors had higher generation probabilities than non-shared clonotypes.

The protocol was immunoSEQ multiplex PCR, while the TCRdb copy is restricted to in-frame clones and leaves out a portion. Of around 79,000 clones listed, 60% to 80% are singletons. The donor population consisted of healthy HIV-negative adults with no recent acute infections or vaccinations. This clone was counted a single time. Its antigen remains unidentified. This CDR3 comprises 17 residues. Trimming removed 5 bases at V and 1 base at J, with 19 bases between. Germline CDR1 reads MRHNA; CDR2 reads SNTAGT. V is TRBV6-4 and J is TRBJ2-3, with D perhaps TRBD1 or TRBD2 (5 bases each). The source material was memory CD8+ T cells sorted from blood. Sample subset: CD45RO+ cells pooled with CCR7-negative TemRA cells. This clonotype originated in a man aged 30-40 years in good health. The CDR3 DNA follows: TGTGCCAGCAGTCAGGGCACGACTACAGTGGGCACAGATACGCAGTATTTT. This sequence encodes CASSQGTTTVGTDTQYF.